Sequencing of this T cell receptor (beta chain) was carried out in a study of cytomegalovirus exposure and HLA in healthy donors. The CDR3 sequence is 15 residues long. From germline, CDR1 is GTSNPN and CDR2 SVGIG (reference sequence). J lost 5 bases, V lost 3 bases, and 10 bases had no gene match. The PCR used 60 Vbeta and 13 Jbeta primers. TCRdb's copy holds only in-frame clones and misses some; the assay was immunoSEQ multiplex PCR. The sample comprises more than 100,000 clones, approximately 15% of which are singletons, and 1.9% rests with the top ten. This clone was seen more than once but under ten times. What it recognizes is unknown. General observations from the study: Approximately 160 TCR beta chains were listed as cytomegalovirus-associated. The number of N-insertions in an Asian-associated ancestry cluster was reportedly below the approximately 700-donor mean in a later analysis.

The clonotype comes from a woman between 18 and 29 years old in good health and CMV-seronegative. Sequencing was carried out using PBMCs. This chain links TRBV30 with TRBJ2-7, with TRBD2 identical over 10 bases. The DNA for the CDR3 is TGTGCCTGGAGGGTCGGGGCTAGCGGGAGTCACGAGCAGTACTTC. Protein sequence: CAWRVGASGSHEQYF.